This TCR beta chain was recovered during a study of PD-1 blockade in classical Hodgkin lymphoma. Points on this clone: No antigen is known for it.

Study results and caveats: Only CD4+ TCR diversity, not CD8+, had risen significantly by C4D1.

Using immunoSEQ multiplex PCR, the repertoire was profiled, and TCRdb retains in-frame clones only, with some absent. The table includes approximately 79,000 clones, about 93% detected once. Every patient had relapsed following autologous stem cell transplantation, and cohorts differed in brentuximab vedotin exposure. The study recorded best responses of complete response, partial response or progressive disease. CDR3 size: 18 residues. CDR1 and CDR2 (germline): SGHTA, FQGTGA. The V end lost 4 bases, the J end lost 1 base, and 20 bases lay between the germline ends. Sequencing was performed on peripheral blood mononuclear cells (PBMCs), taken before the second cycle of nivolumab. The TCR sequence derives from a human donor with classical Hodgkin lymphoma. The V call is TRBV7-3, the J call TRBJ2-1; D might be TRBD2 (6 bases). CDR3 nucleotides: TGTGCCAGCAGCTCGCCGACCGGGCGGGGTGGGTCCTACAATGAGCAGTTCTTC. Translating gives CASSSPTGRGGSYNEQFF. The complete variable domain, with remaining parts taken from reference TRBV7-3 and TRBJ2-1, reads GAGVSQTPSNKVTEKGKYVELRCDPISGHTALYWYRQSLGQGPEFLIYFQGTGAADDSGLPNDRFFAVRPEGSVSTLKIQRTERGDSAVYLCASSSPTGRGGSYNEQFFGPGTRLTVL.